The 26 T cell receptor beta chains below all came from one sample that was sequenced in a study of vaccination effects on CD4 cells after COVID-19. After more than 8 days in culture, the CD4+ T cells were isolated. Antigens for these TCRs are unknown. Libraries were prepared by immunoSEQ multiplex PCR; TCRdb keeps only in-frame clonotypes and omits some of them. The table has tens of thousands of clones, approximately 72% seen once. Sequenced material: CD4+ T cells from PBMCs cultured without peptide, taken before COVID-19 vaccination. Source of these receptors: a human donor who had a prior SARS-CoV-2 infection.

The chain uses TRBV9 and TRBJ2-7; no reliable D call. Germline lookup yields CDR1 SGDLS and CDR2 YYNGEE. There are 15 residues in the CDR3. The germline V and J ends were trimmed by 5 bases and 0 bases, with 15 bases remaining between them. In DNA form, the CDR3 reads TGTGCCAGCAGTGAGTCCGGGTCCATCTCCTACGAGCAGTACTTC. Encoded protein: CASSESGSISYEQYF.

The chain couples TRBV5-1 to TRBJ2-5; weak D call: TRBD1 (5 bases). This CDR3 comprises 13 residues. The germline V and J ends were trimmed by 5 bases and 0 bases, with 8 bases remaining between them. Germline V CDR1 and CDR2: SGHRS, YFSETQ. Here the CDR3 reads CASSQGNQETQYF. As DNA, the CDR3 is TGCGCCAGCAGTCAGGGTAACCAAGAGACCCAGTACTTC. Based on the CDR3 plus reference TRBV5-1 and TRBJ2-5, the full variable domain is KAGVTQTPRYLIKTRGQQVTLSCSPISGHRSVSWYQQTPGQGLQFLFEYFSETQRNKGNFPGRFSGRQFSNSRSEMNVSTLELGDSALYLCASSQGNQETQYFGPGTRLLVL.

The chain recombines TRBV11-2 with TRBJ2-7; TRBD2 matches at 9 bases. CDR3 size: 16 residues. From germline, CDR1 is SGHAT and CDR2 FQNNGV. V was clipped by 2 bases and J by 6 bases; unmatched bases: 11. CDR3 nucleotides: TGTGCCAGCAGCTTAAGGTGGTCTAGCGGGATGGGCGAGCAGTACTTC. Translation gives CASSLRWSSGMGEQYF.

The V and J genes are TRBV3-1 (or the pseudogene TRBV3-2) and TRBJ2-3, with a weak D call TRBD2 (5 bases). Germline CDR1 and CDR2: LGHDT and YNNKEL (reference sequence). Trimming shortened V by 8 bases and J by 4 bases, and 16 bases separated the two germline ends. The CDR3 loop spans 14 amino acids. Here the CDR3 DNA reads TGTGCCAGCCAACGTCCGGAGGACCCAGATACGCAGTATTTT. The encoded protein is CASQRPEDPDTQYF.

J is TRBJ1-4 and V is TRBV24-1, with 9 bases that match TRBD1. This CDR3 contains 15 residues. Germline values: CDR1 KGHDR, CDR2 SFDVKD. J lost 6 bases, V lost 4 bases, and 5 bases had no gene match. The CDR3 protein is CATSEGGQGYEKLFF. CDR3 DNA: TGTGCCACCAGTGAAGGTGGACAGGGGTATGAAAAACTGTTTTTT.

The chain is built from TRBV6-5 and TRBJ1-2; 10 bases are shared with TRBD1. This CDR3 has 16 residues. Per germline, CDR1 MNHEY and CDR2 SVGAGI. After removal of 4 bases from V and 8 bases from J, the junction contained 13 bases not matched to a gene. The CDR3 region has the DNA TGTGCCAGCAGTTCTAAGGGACAGGGGCCCTATGAGGGCTACACCTTC. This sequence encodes CASSSKGQGPYEGYTF.

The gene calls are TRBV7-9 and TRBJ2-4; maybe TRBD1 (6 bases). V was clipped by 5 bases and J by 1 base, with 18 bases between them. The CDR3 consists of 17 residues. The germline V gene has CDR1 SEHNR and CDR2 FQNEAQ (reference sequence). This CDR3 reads CASSPVTGTAAKNIQYF. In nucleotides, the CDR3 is TGTGCCAGCAGCCCGGTGACAGGAACGGCGGCCAAAAACATTCAGTACTTC.

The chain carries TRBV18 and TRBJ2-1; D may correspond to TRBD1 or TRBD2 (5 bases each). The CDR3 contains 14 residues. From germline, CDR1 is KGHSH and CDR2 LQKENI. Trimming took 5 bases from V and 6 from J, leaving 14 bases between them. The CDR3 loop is CASSRSGPLNEQFF. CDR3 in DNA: TGTGCCAGCTCAAGGTCGGGACCCCTCAATGAGCAGTTCTTC.

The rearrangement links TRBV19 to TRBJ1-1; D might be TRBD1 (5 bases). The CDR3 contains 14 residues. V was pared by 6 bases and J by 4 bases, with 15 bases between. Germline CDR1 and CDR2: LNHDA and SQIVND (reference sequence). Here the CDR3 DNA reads TGTGCCAGTAGCTTCGGCAGGGAGAGCACTGAAGCTTTCTTT. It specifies CASSFGRESTEAFF.

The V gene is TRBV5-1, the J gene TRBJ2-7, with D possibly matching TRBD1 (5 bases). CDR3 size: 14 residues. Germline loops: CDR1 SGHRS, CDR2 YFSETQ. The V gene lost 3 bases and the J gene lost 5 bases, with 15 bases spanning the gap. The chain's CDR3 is CASSSGYSVDEQYF. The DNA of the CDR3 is TGCGCCAGCAGCTCAGGGTACTCCGTGGACGAGCAGTACTTC.

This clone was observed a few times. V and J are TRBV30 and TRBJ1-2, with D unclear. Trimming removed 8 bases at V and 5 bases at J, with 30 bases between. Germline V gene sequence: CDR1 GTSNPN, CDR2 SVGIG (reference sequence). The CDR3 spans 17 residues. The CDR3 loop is CARDISGVVGRWYGYTF. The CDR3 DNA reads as TGTGCCCGCGACATTTCAGGCGTCGTCGGGCGGTGGTATGGCTACACCTTC.

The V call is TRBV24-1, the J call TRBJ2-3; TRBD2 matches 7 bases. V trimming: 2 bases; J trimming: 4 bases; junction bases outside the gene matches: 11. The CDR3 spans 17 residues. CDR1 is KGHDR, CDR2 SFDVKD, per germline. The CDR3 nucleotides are TGTGCCACCAGTGATTGGGGGTCTAGCGGACATCCAGATACGCAGTATTTT. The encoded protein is CATSDWGSSGHPDTQYF.

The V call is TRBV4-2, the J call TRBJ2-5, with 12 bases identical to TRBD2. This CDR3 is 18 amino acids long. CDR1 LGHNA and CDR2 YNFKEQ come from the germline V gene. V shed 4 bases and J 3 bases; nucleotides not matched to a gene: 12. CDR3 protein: CASSLLKGLAGKKETQYF. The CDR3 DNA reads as TGTGCCAGCAGCCTACTAAAAGGACTAGCGGGAAAAAAAGAGACCCAGTACTTC.

CDR3 nucleotide sequence: TGCGCCAGCAGCTTGGCCATTAACAGGGGCACAGATACGCAGTATTTT. It is translated as CASSLAINRGTDTQYF. V gene TRBV5-1 combines with J gene TRBJ2-3; perhaps TRBD1 as D (6 bases). The length of the CDR3 is 16 residues. The germline CDR1 and CDR2 sequences are SGHRS and YFSETQ. Trimming stripped 0 bases from V and 1 base from J, with 12 bases between.

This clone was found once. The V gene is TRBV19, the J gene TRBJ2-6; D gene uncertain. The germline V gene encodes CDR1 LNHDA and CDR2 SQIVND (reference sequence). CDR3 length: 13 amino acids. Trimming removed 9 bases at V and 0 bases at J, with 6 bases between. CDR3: CASQVSGANVLTF. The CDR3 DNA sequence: TGTGCCAGCCAAGTCTCTGGGGCCAACGTCCTGACTTTC. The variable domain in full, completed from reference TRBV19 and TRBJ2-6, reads DGGITQSPKYLFRKEGQNVTLSCEQNLNHDAMYWYRQDPGQGLRLIYYSQIVNDFQKGDIAEGYSVSREKKESFPLTVTSAQKNPTAFYLCASQVSGANVLTFGAGSRLTVL.

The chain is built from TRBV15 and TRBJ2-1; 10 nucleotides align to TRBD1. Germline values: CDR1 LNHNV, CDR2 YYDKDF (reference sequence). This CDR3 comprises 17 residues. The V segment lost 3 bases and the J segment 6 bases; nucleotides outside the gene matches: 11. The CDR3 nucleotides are TGTGCCACCAGCAGGGGCTTTGGGGACAGGGGAGGCAATGAGCAGTTCTTC. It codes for CATSRGFGDRGGNEQFF.

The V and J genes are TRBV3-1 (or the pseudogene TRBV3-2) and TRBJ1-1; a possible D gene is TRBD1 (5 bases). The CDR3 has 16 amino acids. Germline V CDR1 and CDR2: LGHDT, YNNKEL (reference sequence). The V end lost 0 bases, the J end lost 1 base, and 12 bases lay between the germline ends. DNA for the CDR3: TGTGCCAGCAGCCAAGATATTGGGGGTGCGAACACTGAAGCTTTCTTT. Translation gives CASSQDIGGANTEAFF.

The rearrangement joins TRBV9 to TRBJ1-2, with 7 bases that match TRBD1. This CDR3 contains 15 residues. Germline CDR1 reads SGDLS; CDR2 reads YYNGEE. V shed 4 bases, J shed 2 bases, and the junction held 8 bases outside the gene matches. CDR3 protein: CASSFNQGGNYGYTF. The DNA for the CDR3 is TGTGCCAGCAGCTTTAACCAGGGGGGGAACTATGGCTACACCTTC.

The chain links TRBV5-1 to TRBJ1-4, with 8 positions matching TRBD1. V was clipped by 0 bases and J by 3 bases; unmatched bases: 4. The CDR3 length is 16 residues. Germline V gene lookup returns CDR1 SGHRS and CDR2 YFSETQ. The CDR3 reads CASSLGQGAPNEKLFF. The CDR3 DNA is TGCGCCAGCAGCTTGGGGCAGGGGGCGCCTAATGAAAAACTGTTTTTT.

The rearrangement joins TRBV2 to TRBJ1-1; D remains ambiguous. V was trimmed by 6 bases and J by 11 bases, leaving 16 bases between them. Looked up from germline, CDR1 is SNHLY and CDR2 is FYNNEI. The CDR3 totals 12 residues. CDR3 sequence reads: CASRELRLGAFF. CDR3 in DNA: TGTGCCAGCAGGGAACTCAGGCTGGGGGCTTTCTTT.

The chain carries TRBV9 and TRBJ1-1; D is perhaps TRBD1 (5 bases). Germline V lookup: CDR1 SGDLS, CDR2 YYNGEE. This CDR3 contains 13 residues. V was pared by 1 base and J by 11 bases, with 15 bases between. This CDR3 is CASSVSPRDRAFF. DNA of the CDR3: TGTGCCAGCAGCGTAAGCCCTCGGGACCGGGCTTTCTTT. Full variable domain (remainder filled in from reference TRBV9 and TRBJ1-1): DSGVTQTPKHLITATGQRVTLRCSPRSGDLSVYWYQQSLDQGLQFLIQYYNGEERAKGNILERFSAQQFPDLHSELNLSSLELGDSALYFCASSVSPRDRAFFGQGTRLTVV.

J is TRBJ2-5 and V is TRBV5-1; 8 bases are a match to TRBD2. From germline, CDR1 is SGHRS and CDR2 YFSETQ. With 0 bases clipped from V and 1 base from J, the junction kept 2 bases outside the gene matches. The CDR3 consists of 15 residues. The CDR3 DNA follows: TGCGCCAGCAGCTTGGCTCGGGGGGGCCAAGAGACCCAGTACTTC. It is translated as CASSLARGGQETQYF.

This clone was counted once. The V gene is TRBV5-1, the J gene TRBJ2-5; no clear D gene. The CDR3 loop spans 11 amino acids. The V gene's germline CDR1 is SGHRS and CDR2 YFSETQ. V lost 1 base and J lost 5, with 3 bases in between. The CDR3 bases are TGCGCCAGCAGCTTGTATGAGACCCAGTACTTC. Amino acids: CASSLYETQYF.

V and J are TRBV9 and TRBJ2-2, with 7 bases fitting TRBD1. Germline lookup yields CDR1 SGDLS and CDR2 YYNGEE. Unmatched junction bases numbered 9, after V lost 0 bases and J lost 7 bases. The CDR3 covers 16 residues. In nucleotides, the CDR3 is TGTGCCAGCAGCGTAGTTGGGACAGCCGTAGGCGGGGAGCTGTTTTTT. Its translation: CASSVVGTAVGGELFF.

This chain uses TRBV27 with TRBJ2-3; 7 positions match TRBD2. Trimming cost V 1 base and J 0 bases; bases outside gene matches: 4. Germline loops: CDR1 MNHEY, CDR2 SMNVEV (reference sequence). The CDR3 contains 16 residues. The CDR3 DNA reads TGTGCCAGCAGTTTATTTCCAGCGGGAAGCACAGATACGCAGTATTTT. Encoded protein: CASSLFPAGSTDTQYF.

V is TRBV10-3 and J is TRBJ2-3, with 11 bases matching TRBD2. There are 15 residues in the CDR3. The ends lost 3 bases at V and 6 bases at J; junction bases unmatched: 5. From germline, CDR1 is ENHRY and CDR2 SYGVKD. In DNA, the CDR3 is TGTGCCATCAGTGATATAGCGGGGGGGCCCGATACGCAGTATTTT. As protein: CAISDIAGGPDTQYF.